The entry below gives a single TCR beta chain sequence along with its context. This sample was taken from a study of technical replicates of blood from several donors. TCRdb's table, derived via immunoSEQ multiplex PCR, lists solely in-frame clones and lacks some. The sample has more than 55,000 clones; 91% are singletons. The receptor was derived from a human donor in good health. Some clones in this sample may be carry-over from other donors' samples. The material sequenced was PBMCs.

The CDR3 bases are TGTGCCAGCAGGGCCGGCAGACGAGGATCCTACGAGCAGTACTTC. Translated, it gives CASRAGRRGSYEQYF. The rearrangement uses TRBV5-8 and TRBJ2-7; D ambiguous. The CDR3 is made up of 15 amino acids. V lost 5 bases, J lost 1 base, and 16 bases lay in between. Germline loops: CDR1 SGHTS, CDR2 YDEGEE. Full variable domain (outside the CDR3, taken from reference TRBV5-8 and TRBJ2-7): EAGVTQSPTHLIKTRGQQATLRCSPISGHTSVYWYQQALGLGLQFLLWYDEGEERNRGNFPPRFSGRQFPNYSSELNVNALELEDSALYLCASRAGRRGSYEQYFGPGTRLTVT.